The clone carrying this T cell receptor beta chain was counted a few times. The antigen is unknown. This specimen comes from a study of response to subunit inactivated influenza vaccine. Findings of the study overall: There was a suggestion from the authors that each seasonal influenza vaccination recruits few new T cells.

CDR3 length: 16 amino acids. Trimming took 4 bases from V and 2 from J; bases not matched to a gene: 6. Germline V gene lookup returns CDR1 MNHEY and CDR2 SMNVEV (reference sequence). A single record per CDR3 protein comes from TCRdb applying MiXCR to the RT-PCR reads. The repertoire has about 500,000 distinct CDR3 sequences, approximately 7.8% of them found once; the top ten carry about an eighth. This clonotype was sampled from a man between 50 and 69 years old who received an inactivated influenza vaccine. This specimen consisted of PBMCs from blood, obtained around 25 months after vaccination. V and J are TRBV27 and TRBJ2-2; 8 bases align to TRBD2. The CDR3 spells CASSWQRGTNTGELFF. The CDR3 bases are TGTGCCAGCAGTTGGCAGCGGGGGACTAACACCGGGGAGCTGTTTTTT.